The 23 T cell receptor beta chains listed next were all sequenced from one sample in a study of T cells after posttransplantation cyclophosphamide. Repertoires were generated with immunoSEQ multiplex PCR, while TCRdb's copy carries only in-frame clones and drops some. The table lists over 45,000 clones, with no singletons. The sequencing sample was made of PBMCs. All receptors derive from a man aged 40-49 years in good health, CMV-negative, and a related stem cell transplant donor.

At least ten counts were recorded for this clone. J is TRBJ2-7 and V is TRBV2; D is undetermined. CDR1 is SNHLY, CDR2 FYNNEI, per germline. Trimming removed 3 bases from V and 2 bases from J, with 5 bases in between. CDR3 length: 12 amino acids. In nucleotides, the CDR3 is TGTGCCAGCAGTGATTCAACCTACGAGCAGTACTTC. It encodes CASSDSTYEQYF.

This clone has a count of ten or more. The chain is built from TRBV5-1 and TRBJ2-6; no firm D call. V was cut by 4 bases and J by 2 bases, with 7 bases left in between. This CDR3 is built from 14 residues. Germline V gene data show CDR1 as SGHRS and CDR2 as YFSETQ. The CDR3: CASSREAGANVLTF. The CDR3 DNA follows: TGCGCCAGCAGCCGCGAAGCTGGGGCCAACGTCCTGACTTTC. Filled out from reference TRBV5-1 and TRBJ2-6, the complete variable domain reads KAGVTQTPRYLIKTRGQQVTLSCSPISGHRSVSWYQQTPGQGLQFLFEYFSETQRNKGNFPGRFSGRQFSNSRSEMNVSTLELGDSALYLCASSREAGANVLTFGAGSRLTVL.

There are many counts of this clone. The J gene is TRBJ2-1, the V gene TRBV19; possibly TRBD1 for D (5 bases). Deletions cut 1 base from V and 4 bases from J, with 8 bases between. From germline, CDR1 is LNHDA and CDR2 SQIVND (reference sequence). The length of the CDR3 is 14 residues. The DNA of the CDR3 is TGTGCCAGTAGTATAGGACAGTATTACAATGAGCAGTTCTTC. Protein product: CASSIGQYYNEQFF.

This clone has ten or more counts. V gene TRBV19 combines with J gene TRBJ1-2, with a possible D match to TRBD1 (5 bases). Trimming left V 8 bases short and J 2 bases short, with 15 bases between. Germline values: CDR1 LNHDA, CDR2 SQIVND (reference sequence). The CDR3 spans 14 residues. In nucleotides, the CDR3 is TGTGCCAGTGCATTTCGGGGGTACAACTATGGCTACACCTTC. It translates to CASAFRGYNYGYTF.

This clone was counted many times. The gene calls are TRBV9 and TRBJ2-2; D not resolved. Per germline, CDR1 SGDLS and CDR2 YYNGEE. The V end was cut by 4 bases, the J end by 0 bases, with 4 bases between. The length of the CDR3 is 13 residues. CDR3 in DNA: TGTGCCAGCAGCAAGCCGAACACCGGGGAGCTGTTTTTT. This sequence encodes CASSKPNTGELFF.

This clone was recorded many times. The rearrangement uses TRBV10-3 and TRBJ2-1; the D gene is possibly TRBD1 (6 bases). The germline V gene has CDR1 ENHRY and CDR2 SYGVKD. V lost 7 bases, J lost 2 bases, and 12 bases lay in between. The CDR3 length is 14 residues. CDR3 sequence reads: CAITAEGAYNEQFF. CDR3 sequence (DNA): TGTGCCATCACCGCAGAGGGGGCCTACAATGAGCAGTTCTTC.

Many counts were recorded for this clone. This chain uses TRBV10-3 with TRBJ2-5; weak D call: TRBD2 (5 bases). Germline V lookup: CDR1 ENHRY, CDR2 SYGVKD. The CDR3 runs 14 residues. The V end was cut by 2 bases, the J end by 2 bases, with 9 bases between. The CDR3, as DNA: TGTGCCATCAGTGAGGGGAGCAGGCAAGAGACCCAGTACTTC. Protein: CAISEGSRQETQYF.

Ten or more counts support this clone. CDR3 sequence (DNA): TGTGCCAGTAGTCTCGCGGACAGGTCCAAATTCTACGAGCAGTACTTC. Protein: CASSLADRSKFYEQYF. The chain employs TRBV19 and TRBJ2-7; 7 positions match TRBD1. Germline V gene sequence: CDR1 LNHDA, CDR2 SQIVND (reference sequence). V was pared by 5 bases and J by 3 bases, with 13 bases of the junction left unmatched. The CDR3 consists of 16 residues. Supplemented by reference TRBV19 and TRBJ2-7, the full variable domain reads DGGITQSPKYLFRKEGQNVTLSCEQNLNHDAMYWYRQDPGQGLRLIYYSQIVNDFQKGDIAEGYSVSREKKESFPLTVTSAQKNPTAFYLCASSLADRSKFYEQYFGPGTRLTVT.

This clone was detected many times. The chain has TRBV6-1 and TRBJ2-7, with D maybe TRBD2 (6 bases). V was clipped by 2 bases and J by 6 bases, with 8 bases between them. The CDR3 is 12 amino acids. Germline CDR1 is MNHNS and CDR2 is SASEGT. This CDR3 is CASSEIGGEQYF. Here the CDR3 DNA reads TGTGCCAGCAGTGAAATCGGGGGCGAGCAGTACTTC.

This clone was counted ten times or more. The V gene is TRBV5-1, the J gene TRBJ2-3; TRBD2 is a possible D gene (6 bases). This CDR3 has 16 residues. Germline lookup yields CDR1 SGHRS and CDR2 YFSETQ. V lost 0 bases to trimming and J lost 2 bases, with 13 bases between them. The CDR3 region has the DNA TGCGCCAGCAGCTTGGAAGGGCGGGAATTCACAGATACGCAGTATTTT. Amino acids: CASSLEGREFTDTQYF.

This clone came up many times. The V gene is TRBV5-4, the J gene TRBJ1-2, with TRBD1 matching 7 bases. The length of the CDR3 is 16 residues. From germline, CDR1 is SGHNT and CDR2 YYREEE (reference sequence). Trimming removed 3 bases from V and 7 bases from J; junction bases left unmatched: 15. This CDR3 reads CASSSTNTGAVGGYTF. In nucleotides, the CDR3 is TGTGCCAGCAGCTCGACCAACACAGGGGCGGTCGGTGGCTACACCTTC.

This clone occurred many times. CDR3 residues: CAWSSRLAMNTEAFF. In DNA form, the CDR3 reads TGTGCCTGGAGTAGCAGACTAGCCATGAACACTGAAGCTTTCTTT. The chain carries TRBV30 and TRBJ1-1; no clear D gene. This CDR3 spans 15 amino acids. Germline CDR1 GTSNPN, CDR2 SVGIG (reference sequence). Trimming cost V 2 bases and J 0 bases, with 13 bases left between them.

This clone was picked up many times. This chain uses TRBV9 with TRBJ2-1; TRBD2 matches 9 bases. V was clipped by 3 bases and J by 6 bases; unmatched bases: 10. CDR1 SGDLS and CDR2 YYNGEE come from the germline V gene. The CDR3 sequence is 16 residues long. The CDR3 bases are TGTGCCAGCAGCGCTAGACCCGGGACTAGCATCAATGAGCAGTTCTTC. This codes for CASSARPGTSINEQFF.

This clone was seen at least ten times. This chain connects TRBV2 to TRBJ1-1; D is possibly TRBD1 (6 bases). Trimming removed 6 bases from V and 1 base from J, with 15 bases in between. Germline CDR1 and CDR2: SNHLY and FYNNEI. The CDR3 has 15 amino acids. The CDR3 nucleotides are TGTGCCAGCAGAGGGGGGGCGGCAGGGAACACTGAAGCTTTCTTT. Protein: CASRGGAAGNTEAFF.

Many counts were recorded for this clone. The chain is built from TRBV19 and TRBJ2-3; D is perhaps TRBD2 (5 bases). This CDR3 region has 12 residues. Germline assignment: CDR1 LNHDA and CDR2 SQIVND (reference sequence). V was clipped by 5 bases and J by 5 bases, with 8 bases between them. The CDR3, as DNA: TGTGCCAGTAGTCCCGGGGAAGATACGCAGTATTTT. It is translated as CASSPGEDTQYF.

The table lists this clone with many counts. CDR3 amino acids: CASSLRDSYEQYF. DNA for the CDR3: TGTGCCAGCTCTCTTAGGGACAGCTACGAGCAGTACTTC. V usage is TRBV18 and J usage is TRBJ2-7; the match to TRBD1 covers 7 bases. The germline gives CDR1 KGHSH, CDR2 LQKENI. The length of the CDR3 is 13 residues. With 6 bases clipped from V and 3 bases from J, the junction kept 5 bases outside the gene matches.

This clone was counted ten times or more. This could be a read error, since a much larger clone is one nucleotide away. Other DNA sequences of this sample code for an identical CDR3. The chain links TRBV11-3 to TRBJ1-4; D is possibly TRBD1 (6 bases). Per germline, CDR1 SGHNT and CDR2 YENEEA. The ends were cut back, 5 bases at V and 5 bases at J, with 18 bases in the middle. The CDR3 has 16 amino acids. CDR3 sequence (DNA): TGTGCCAGCAGCCCGGAGGACAGAGGGTGCAATGAAAAACTGTTTTTT. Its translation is CASSPEDRGCNEKLFF.

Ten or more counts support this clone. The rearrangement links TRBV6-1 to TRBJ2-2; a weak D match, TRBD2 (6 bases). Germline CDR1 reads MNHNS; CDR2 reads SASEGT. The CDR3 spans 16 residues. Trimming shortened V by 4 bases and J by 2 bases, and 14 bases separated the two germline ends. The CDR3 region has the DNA TGTGCCAGCAGTGGAGAGCTAGCGACCAACACCGGGGAGCTGTTTTTT. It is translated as CASSGELATNTGELFF.

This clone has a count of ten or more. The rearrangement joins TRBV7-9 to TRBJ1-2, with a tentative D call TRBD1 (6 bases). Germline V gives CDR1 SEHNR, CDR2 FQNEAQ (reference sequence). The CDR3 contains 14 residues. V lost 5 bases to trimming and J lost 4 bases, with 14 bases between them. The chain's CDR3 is CASSPDSGTYGYTF. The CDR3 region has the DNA TGTGCCAGCAGCCCGGACAGTGGAACCTATGGCTACACCTTC.

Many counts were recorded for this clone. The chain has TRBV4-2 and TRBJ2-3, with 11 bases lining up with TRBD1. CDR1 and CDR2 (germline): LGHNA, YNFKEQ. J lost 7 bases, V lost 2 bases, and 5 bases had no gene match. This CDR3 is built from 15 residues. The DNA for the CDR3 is TGTGCCAGCAGCCAACAAGGACAGGGGGCATATACGCAGTATTTT. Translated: CASSQQGQGAYTQYF.

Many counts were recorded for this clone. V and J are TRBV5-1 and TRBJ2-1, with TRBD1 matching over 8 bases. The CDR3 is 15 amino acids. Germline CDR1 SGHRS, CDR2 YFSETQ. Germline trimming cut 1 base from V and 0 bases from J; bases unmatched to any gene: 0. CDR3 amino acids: CASSLTGGSYNEQFF. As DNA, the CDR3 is TGCGCCAGCAGCTTGACAGGGGGCTCCTACAATGAGCAGTTCTTC.

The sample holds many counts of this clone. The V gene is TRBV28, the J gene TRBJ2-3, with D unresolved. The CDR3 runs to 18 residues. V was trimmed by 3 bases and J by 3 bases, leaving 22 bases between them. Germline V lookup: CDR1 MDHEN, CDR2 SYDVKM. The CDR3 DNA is TGTGCCAGCAGTTTGCCTACCCGACGAGGCTTCAGAACAGATACGCAGTATTTT. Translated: CASSLPTRRGFRTDTQYF.

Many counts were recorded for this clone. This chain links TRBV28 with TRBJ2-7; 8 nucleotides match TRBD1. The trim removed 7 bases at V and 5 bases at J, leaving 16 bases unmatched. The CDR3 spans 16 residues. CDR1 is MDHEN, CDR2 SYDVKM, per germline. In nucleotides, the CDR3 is TGTGCCAGCACCATATTGGGTCGGACAGGGCACGACGAGCAGTACTTC. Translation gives CASTILGRTGHDEQYF. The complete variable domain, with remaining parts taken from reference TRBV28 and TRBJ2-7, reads DVKVTQSSRYLVKRTGEKVFLECVQDMDHENMFWYRQDPGLGLRLIYFSYDVKMKEKGDIPEGYSVSREKKERFSLILESASTNQTSMYLCASTILGRTGHDEQYFGPGTRLTVT.